The source of this T cell receptor beta chain is a study of early T cells in non-severe SARS-CoV-2 infection. This clonotype occurred a few times. The CDR3 sequence is 14 residues long. V was trimmed by 5 bases and J by 0 bases, leaving 10 bases between them. The germline CDR1 and CDR2 sequences are SGHNT and YYREEE (reference sequence). The protocol attached unique molecular identifiers to individual cDNA molecules. One entry per CDR3 protein, called by TCRdb with MiXCR from the 5' RACE reads. There are roughly 57,000 distinct CDR3 sequences in the sample; 13% occur only once, and about a tenth lies in the top ten.

The sequence came from an adult who was a healthcare worker with PCR-confirmed SARS-CoV-2 infection or an uninfected control (not recorded which). Sequenced material: whole blood, taken at baseline. The chain uses TRBV5-4 and TRBJ2-3; D assignment may be TRBD1 or TRBD2 (6 bases each). The CDR3 nucleotides read TGTGCCAGCAGGGAGGGGGGTAGCACAGATACGCAGTATTTT. Translating it yields CASREGGSTDTQYF.